Presented here are 30 T cell receptor beta chains from one specimen sequenced in a study of blood T cell repertoires in COVID-19. Only in-frame clones appear in the TCRdb table, and some are missing; sequencing was by immunoSEQ multiplex PCR. The data show hundreds of thousands of clones, around 90% seen once. Material for sequencing was peripheral blood. Receptors originate from a woman aged 25 to 39 with COVID-19, enrolled during active disease.

The rearrangement joins TRBV9 to TRBJ1-1; D gene uncertain. Germline-derived CDR1 and CDR2 are SGDLS and YYNGEE. CDR3 length: 15 residues. Trimming took 4 bases from V and 3 from J, leaving 16 bases between them. The CDR3 spells CASSLTLSGYTEAFF. The CDR3 coding sequence is TGTGCCAGCAGCCTGACCCTCTCGGGGTACACTGAAGCTTTCTTT.

The chain joins TRBV10-3 to TRBJ2-6; 12 nucleotides align to TRBD2. The ends lost 6 bases at V and 0 bases at J; junction bases unmatched: 6. CDR1 is ENHRY, CDR2 SYGVKD, per germline. CDR3 length: 18 amino acids. The CDR3 region has the DNA TGTGCCATCAGCGAGACTAGCGGGAGATACTCTGGGGCCAACGTCCTGACTTTC. This gives the protein CAISETSGRYSGANVLTF.

The rearrangement uses TRBV5-4 and TRBJ1-1, with D perhaps TRBD1 (6 bases). V was cut by 4 bases and J by 2 bases, with 9 bases left in between. Looked up from germline, CDR1 is SGHNT and CDR2 is YYREEE (reference sequence). The length of the CDR3 is 13 residues. CDR3 in DNA: TGTGCCAGCAGCCTGGACAGCAACACTGAAGCTTTCTTT. It translates to CASSLDSNTEAFF.

The V and J genes are TRBV7-8 and TRBJ2-5; no reliable D call. Germline lookup yields CDR1 SGHVS and CDR2 FQNEAQ. Trimming cost V 7 bases and J 5 bases, with 14 bases left between them. This CDR3 is built from 13 residues. In DNA form, the CDR3 reads TGTGCCAGCAAGGAGTTCGGTACCGAGACCCAGTACTTC. As protein: CASKEFGTETQYF.

The chain is built from TRBV19 and TRBJ1-6; D gene ambiguous. Germline CDR1 is LNHDA and CDR2 is SQIVND (reference sequence). V was shortened by 1 base and J by 7 bases, with 17 bases between the two germline ends. CDR3 length equals 17 residues. CDR3 in amino acids: CASSIGLTKSGNSPLHF. CDR3 DNA: TGTGCCAGTAGTATAGGGCTTACCAAATCGGGAAATTCACCCCTCCACTTT.

V and J are TRBV5-4 and TRBJ1-2; D gene uncertain. The CDR3 runs to 13 residues. Deletions cut 0 bases from V and 12 bases from J, with 15 bases between. Per germline, CDR1 SGHNT and CDR2 YYREEE (reference sequence). CDR3 loop: CASSLGGREGNTF. The CDR3, as DNA: TGTGCCAGCAGCTTGGGTGGTAGGGAGGGTAACACCTTC.

The chain combines TRBV7-2 with TRBJ2-1; 9 bases match TRBD1. The CDR3 runs to 14 residues. Germline V gives CDR1 SGHTA, CDR2 FQGNSA. The junction had 8 bases not matched to a gene; V was cut back by 2 bases and J by 12 bases. The CDR3 loop reads CASSLRQGEEGQFF. The CDR3 DNA reads TGTGCCAGCAGCTTAAGACAGGGGGAGGAGGGGCAGTTCTTC.

The chain is built from TRBV5-6 and TRBJ2-3; D unclear. CDR3 size: 18 residues. The V end lost 0 bases, the J end lost 6 bases, and 23 bases lay between the germline ends. Germline CDR1 SGHDT, CDR2 YYEEEE. CDR3 in amino acids: CASSLVALDLPHPDTQYF. CDR3 sequence (DNA): TGTGCCAGCAGCTTGGTGGCCCTAGACCTACCACACCCCGATACGCAGTATTTT.

This chain links TRBV27 with TRBJ2-7; weak D call: TRBD1 (6 bases). The V gene's germline CDR1 is MNHEY and CDR2 SMNVEV (reference sequence). This CDR3 spans 16 amino acids. V was pared by 2 bases and J by 0 bases, with 14 bases between. The CDR3 reads CASSLGVGGASYEQYF. The DNA for the CDR3 is TGTGCCAGCAGTTTAGGCGTTGGGGGCGCCTCCTACGAGCAGTACTTC.

The chain couples TRBV7-2 to TRBJ2-5; D is undetermined. Germline CDR1 is SGHTA and CDR2 is FQGNSA. V was cut by 2 bases and J by 1 base, with 8 bases left in between. The CDR3 has 14 residues. The CDR3 is CASSLRWFQETQYF. The CDR3 DNA sequence: TGTGCCAGCAGCTTACGGTGGTTCCAAGAGACCCAGTACTTC.

In this sample, this clone turned up once. This rearrangement joins TRBV4-3 to TRBJ2-7, with D possibly matching TRBD2 (6 bases). The CDR3 is 20 amino acids. From germline, CDR1 is LGHNA and CDR2 YSLEER. The V end lost 2 bases, the J end lost 5 bases, and 31 bases lay between the germline ends. CDR3 coding DNA: TGCGCCAGCAGCCAACTAACATGGGGGGATACACCAACGGATCTCGACGAGCAGTACGTC. The encoded protein is CASSQLTWGDTPTDLDEQYV.

The chain uses TRBV29-1 and TRBJ2-5, with 10 bases matching TRBD1. The length of the CDR3 is 13 residues. CDR1 is SQVTM, CDR2 ANQGSEA, per germline. V dropped 8 bases and J dropped 1; count of bases not matched to a gene: 4. The CDR3 loop is CSIRTGGQETQYF. The CDR3 bases are TGCAGCATTAGGACAGGGGGCCAAGAGACCCAGTACTTC.

The chain has TRBV19 and TRBJ2-7; D not resolved. Looked up from germline, CDR1 is LNHDA and CDR2 is SQIVND (reference sequence). V was trimmed by 2 bases and J by 5 bases, leaving 13 bases between them. The CDR3 covers 14 residues. CDR3 loop: CASSILTFPHEQYV. The CDR3 bases are TGTGCCAGTAGTATACTAACCTTTCCCCACGAGCAGTACGTC.

V is TRBV27 and J is TRBJ1-5, with D uncertain. Deletions cut 3 bases from V and 5 bases from J, with 8 bases between. Germline loops: CDR1 MNHEY, CDR2 SMNVEV (reference sequence). The CDR3 covers 13 residues. CDR3 sequence: CASSFGGYQPQHF. CDR3 nucleotides: TGTGCCAGCAGTTTTGGCGGATATCAGCCCCAGCATTTT.

The chain employs TRBV3-1 (or the pseudogene TRBV3-2) and TRBJ2-1; 7 bases line up with TRBD2. From germline, CDR1 is LGHDT and CDR2 YNNKEL (reference sequence). There are 13 residues in the CDR3. CDR3 DNA: TGTGACCTAGGGCTAGCGGACTACAATGAGCAGTTCTTC. Translation: CDLGLADYNEQFF.

CDR3 sequence reads: CARWPSKRKNEQFF. The DNA of the CDR3 is TGTGCCAGGTGGCCCTCTAAGCGGAAAAATGAGCAGTTCTTC. The chain couples TRBV6-5 to TRBJ2-1, with D maybe TRBD2 (5 bases). The CDR3 covers 14 residues. Germline loops: CDR1 MNHEY, CDR2 SVGAGI. Trimming cost V 9 bases and J 7 bases, with 19 bases left between them.

The chain links TRBV6-2 or TRBV6-3 to TRBJ2-2; D possibly corresponds to TRBD1 (5 bases). The CDR3 length is 15 residues. V lost 6 bases to trimming and J lost 3 bases, with 14 bases between them. The germline CDR1 and CDR2 sequences are MNHEY and SVGEGT. The CDR3 is CASSQNRLHTGELFF. CDR3 coding DNA: TGTGCCAGCAGCCAAAACAGGTTGCACACCGGGGAGCTGTTTTTT.

The V call is TRBV6-2 or TRBV6-3, the J call TRBJ1-1; no reliable D call. Trimming left V 6 bases short and J 9 bases short, with 14 bases between. There are 12 residues in the CDR3. Germline CDR1 reads MNHEY; CDR2 reads SVGEGT. CDR3 coding DNA: TGTGCCAGCAGCCTAGTGTACGGGAAAGCTTTCTTT. Translated: CASSLVYGKAFF.

The V gene is TRBV5-1, the J gene TRBJ1-2; D is undetermined. Trimming removed 2 bases at V and 2 bases at J, with 7 bases between. This CDR3 contains 13 residues. The germline CDR1 and CDR2 sequences are SGHRS and YFSETQ. The CDR3 DNA follows: TGCGCCAGCAGCTTAAGCAAGAACTATGGCTACACCTTC. Translation gives CASSLSKNYGYTF.

The chain couples TRBV7-9 to TRBJ1-5; no clear D gene. The CDR3 spans 13 residues. Between the trimmed V and J ends, which lost 5 bases and 4 bases, there was a span of 9 bases. Germline values: CDR1 SEHNR, CDR2 FQNEAQ (reference sequence). CDR3 DNA sequence: TGTGCCAGCAGCCACGCTGAGAATCAGCCCCAGCATTTT. Residues: CASSHAENQPQHF.

This chain connects TRBV19 to TRBJ2-3; 7 bases are a match to TRBD2. The CDR3 loop spans 19 amino acids. CDR1 and CDR2 (germline): LNHDA, SQIVND (reference sequence). V was pared by 0 bases and J by 5 bases, with 17 bases of the junction left unmatched. The CDR3 loop is CASSIDRGWLAGEGDTQYF. The CDR3 nucleotides read TGTGCCAGTAGTATAGATCGAGGGTGGCTTGCGGGAGAGGGAGATACGCAGTATTTT.

The V call is TRBV18, the J call TRBJ1-3; 7 bases align to TRBD1. Per germline, CDR1 KGHSH and CDR2 LQKENI. V was clipped by 3 bases and J by 4 bases; unmatched bases: 15. The CDR3 contains 18 residues. CDR3 nucleotide sequence: TGTGCCAGCTCACCTGTTTGGGGAGACAGGGATGGCGGAAACACCATATATTTT. Translating it yields CASSPVWGDRDGGNTIYF.

J is TRBJ2-5 and V is TRBV12-5; D call uncertain. The CDR3 has 12 residues. Germline V gene lookup returns CDR1 LGHNT and CDR2 FRNRAP. With 1 base removed from V and 10 bases from J, the gap between germline ends came to 10 bases. CDR3 protein: CASGLGRGVQYF. In nucleotides, the CDR3 is TGTGCTAGTGGTTTGGGCCGCGGAGTCCAGTACTTC. Together with reference TRBV12-5 and TRBJ2-5, the CDR3 gives the full variable domain: DARVTQTPRHKVTEMGQEVTMRCQPILGHNTVFWYRQTMMQGLELLAYFRNRAPLDDSGMPKDRFSAEMPDATLATLKIQPSEPRDSAVYFCASGLGRGVQYFGPGTRLLVL.

The rearrangement uses TRBV28 and TRBJ1-2; D gene uncertain. This CDR3 region has 15 residues. The V end was cut by 1 base, the J end by 1 base, with 10 bases between. In germline, CDR1 is MDHEN, CDR2 SYDVKM. The CDR3 region is CASSLSPNSNYGYTF. The CDR3 DNA reads TGTGCCAGCAGTTTATCCCCCAATAGTAACTATGGCTACACCTTC.

The chain is built from TRBV4-3 and TRBJ2-2; D might be TRBD2 (7 bases). Trimming stripped 0 bases from V and 7 bases from J, with 9 bases between. Germline V lookup: CDR1 LGHNA, CDR2 YSLEER. This CDR3 spans 14 amino acids. The CDR3 DNA is TGCGCCAGCAGCCAAGAGGGAGGGGGCGGGGAGCTGTTTTTT. Residues: CASSQEGGGGELFF.

The rearrangement uses TRBV6-5 and TRBJ2-7, with 9 positions matching TRBD1. Trimming cost V 2 bases and J 6 bases; bases outside gene matches: 8. Germline V gene lookup returns CDR1 MNHEY and CDR2 SVGAGI. CDR3 size: 15 residues. For the CDR3, the DNA is TGTGCCAGCAGTTACCCCGGGACAGGGCAGGTCGAGCAGTACTTC. It encodes CASSYPGTGQVEQYF.

CDR3 region: CAHRAFANTGELFF. The CDR3 coding sequence is TGTGCCCACAGGGCCTTCGCGAACACCGGGGAGCTGTTTTTT. The gene calls are TRBV30 and TRBJ2-2, with D perhaps TRBD1 (6 bases). The CDR3 has 14 residues. V lost 8 bases, J lost 0 bases, and 13 bases lay in between. The germline V gene encodes CDR1 GTSNPN and CDR2 SVGIG (reference sequence).

The chain joins TRBV25-1 to TRBJ1-2, with D maybe TRBD1 (6 bases). Germline lookup yields CDR1 MGHDK and CDR2 SYGVNS. CDR3 length: 14 residues. Trimming left V 2 bases short and J 5 bases short, with 12 bases between. CDR3 amino acids: CASSEPTGTYGYTF. The CDR3 DNA reads TGTGCCAGCAGTGAACCGACAGGAACTTATGGCTACACCTTC.

This clone has only one observation. The genes are TRBV27 and TRBJ1-6, with D tentatively TRBD1 (6 bases). Germline assignment: CDR1 MNHEY and CDR2 SMNVEV (reference sequence). The V gene lost 0 bases and the J gene lost 10 bases, with 10 bases spanning the gap. The CDR3 runs to 14 residues. CDR3 sequence: CASSLSRGGSPLHF. The CDR3 DNA reads as TGTGCCAGCAGTTTATCGAGGGGGGGCTCACCCCTCCACTTT.

This chain links TRBV3-1 (or the pseudogene TRBV3-2) with TRBJ2-3; 7 bases are a match to TRBD1. With 1 base clipped from V and 0 bases from J, the junction kept 22 bases outside the gene matches. The CDR3 length is 22 residues. In germline, CDR1 is LGHDT, CDR2 YNNKEL (reference sequence). CDR3 protein: CASSQVSTLPGQIVSSTDTQYF. The CDR3 DNA sequence: TGTGCCAGCAGCCAAGTATCTACATTACCGGGACAGATAGTCTCTAGCACAGATACGCAGTATTTT.